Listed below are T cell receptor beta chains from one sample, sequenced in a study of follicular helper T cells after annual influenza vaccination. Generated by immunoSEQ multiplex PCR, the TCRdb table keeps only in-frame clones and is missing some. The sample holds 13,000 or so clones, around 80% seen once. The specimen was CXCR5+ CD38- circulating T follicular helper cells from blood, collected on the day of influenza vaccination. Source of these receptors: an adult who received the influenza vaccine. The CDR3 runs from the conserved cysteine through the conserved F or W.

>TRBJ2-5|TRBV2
CASSEIAGGPFQETQYF
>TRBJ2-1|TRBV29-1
CSVVLAGGPYNEQFF
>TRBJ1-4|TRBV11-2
CASSYGQAFNEKLFF
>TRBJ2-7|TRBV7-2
CASSPPSGKLPGEQYF
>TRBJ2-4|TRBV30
CAWSPDIQGGVQYF
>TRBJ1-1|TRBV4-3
CASSRGHRAYTEAFF
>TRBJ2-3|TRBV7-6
CASSLKARKDTQYF
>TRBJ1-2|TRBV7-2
CASSFLANYGYTF
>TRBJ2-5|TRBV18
CASTKTGLETQYF
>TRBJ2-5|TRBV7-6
CASSPRGLAGGPGETQYF
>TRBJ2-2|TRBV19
CASRSDSLNTGELFF
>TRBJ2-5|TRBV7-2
CASSLATNRQETQYF
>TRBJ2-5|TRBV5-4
CASSSSGGQETQYF
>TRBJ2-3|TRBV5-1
CASSAGLAGAPSSTDTQYF
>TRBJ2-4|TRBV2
CASSGRSGLAKNIQYF
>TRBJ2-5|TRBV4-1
CASSQVPSGGGSMSQETQYF
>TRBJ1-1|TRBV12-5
CASGLFQGVTAEAFF
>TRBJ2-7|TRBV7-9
CASSRPGSLPEQYF
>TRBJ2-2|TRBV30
CAWSFSIVGELFF
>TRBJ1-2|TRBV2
CASSDNNPGQGGYTF
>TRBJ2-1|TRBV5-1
CASSLGDFGNEQFF
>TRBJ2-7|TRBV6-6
CASNRDGYEQYF
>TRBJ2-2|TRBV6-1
CASSEAFWGGRGTGELFF
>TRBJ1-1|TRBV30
CAWQRQGGRSTEAFF
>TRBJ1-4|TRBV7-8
CASSRGQGREKLFF
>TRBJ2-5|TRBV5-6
CASRAGQGMSETQYF
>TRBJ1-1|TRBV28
CASSPTFRGTEAFF
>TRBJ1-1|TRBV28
CASSSGGETEAFF
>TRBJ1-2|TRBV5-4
CASSMTGSNGYTF
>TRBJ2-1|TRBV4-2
CASSQVAEEQFF
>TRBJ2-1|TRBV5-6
CASSFGGVINEQFF
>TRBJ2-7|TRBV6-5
CASSYPKDDEQYF
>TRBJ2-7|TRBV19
CASTDYYEQYF
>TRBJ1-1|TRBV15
CATSSLQRYTEAFF
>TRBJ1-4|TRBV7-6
CASSLIQGAEKLFF
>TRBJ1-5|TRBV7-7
CASSHTGTARNQPQHF
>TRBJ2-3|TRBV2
CASSPGADTQYF
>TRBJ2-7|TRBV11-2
CASSLVGGPQYF
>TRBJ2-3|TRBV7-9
CASSFGRTDTQYF
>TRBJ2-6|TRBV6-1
CASSETSGYSGANVLTF
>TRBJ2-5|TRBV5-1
CASSFSWGADETQYF
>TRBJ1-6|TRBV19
CASGEQGNSPLHF
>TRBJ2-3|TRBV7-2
CASSLAGGKADTQYF
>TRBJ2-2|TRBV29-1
CSVEQGWDTGELFF
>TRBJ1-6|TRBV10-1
CASSDTDSSDSPLHF
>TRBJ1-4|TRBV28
CASKGQVWGGNEKLFF
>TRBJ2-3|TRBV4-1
CASSSGGARTTDTQYF
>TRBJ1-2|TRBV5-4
CASSLGGQSNYGYTF
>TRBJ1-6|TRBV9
CASSGGEKNSPLHF